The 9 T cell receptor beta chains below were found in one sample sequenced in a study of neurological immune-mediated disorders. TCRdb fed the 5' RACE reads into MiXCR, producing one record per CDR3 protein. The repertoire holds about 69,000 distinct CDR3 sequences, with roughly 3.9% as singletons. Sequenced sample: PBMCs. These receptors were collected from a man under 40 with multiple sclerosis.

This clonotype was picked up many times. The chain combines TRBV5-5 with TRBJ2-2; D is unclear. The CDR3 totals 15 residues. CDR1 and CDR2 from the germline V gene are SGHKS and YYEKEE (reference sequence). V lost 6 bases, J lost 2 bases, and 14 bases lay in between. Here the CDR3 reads CASTYLGFNTGELFF. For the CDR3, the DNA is TGTGCCAGCACTTACTTGGGGTTTAACACCGGGGAGCTGTTTTTT.

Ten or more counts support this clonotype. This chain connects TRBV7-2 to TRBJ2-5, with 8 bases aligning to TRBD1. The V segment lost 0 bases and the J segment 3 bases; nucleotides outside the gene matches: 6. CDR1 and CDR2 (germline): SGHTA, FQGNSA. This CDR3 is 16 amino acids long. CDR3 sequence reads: CASSLASRTGKETQYF. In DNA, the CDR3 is TGTGCCAGCAGCTTAGCCAGTCGGACAGGGAAAGAGACCCAGTACTTC. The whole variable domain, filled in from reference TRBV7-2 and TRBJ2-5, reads GAGVSQSPSNKVTEKGKDVELRCDPISGHTALYWYRQSLGQGLEFLIYFQGNSAPDKSGLPSDRFSAERTGGSVSTLTIQRTQQEDSAVYLCASSLASRTGKETQYFGPGTRLLVL.

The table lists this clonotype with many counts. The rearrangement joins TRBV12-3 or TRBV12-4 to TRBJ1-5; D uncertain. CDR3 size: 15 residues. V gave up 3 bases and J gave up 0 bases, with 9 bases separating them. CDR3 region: CASSFLGDSNQPQHF. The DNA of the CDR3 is TGTGCCAGCAGTTTTTTAGGTGATAGCAATCAGCCCCAGCATTTT.

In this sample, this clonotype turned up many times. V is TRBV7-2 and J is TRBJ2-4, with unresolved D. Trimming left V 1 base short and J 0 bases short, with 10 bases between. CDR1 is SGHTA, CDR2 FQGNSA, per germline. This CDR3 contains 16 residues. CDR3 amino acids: CASSLGGSLAKNIQYF. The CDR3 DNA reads TGTGCCAGCAGCTTAGGTGGCAGTCTAGCCAAAAACATTCAGTACTTC.

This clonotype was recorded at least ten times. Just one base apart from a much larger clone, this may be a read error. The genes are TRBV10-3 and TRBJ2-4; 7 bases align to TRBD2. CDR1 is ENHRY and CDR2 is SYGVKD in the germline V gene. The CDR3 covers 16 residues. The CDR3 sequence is CAISDNRGDTKKIQYF. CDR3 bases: TGTGCCATCAGTGATAATCGGGGGGATACCAAAAAAATTCAGTACTTC.

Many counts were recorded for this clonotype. The CDR3 nucleotides read TGTGCCAGCAGCACCGAAAGGCACGGGGAAGCTTTCTTT. Encoded protein: CASSTERHGEAFF. The chain recombines TRBV7-9 with TRBJ1-1; unclear D gene. The germline gives CDR1 SEHNR, CDR2 FQNEAQ (reference sequence). V lost 5 bases and J lost 8, with 15 bases in between. The CDR3 totals 13 residues.

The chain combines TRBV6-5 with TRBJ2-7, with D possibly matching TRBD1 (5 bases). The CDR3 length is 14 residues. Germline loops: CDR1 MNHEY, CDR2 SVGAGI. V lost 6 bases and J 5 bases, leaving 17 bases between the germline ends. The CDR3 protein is CASRGAQLGHEQYF. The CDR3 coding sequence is TGTGCCAGCAGAGGGGCCCAACTCGGGCACGAGCAGTACTTC.

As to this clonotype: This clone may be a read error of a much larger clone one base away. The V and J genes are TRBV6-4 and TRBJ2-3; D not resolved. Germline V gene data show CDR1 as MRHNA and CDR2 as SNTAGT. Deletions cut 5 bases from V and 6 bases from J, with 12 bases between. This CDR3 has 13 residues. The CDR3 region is CASSLGSEDTQYF. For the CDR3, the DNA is TGTGCCAGCAGTCTGGGGTCTGAGGATACGCAGTATTTT.

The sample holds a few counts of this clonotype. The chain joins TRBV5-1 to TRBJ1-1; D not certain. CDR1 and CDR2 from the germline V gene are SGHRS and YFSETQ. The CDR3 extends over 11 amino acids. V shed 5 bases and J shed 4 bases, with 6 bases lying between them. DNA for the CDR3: TGCGCCAGCAGATTTGGCACTGAAGCTTTCTTT. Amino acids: CASRFGTEAFF.